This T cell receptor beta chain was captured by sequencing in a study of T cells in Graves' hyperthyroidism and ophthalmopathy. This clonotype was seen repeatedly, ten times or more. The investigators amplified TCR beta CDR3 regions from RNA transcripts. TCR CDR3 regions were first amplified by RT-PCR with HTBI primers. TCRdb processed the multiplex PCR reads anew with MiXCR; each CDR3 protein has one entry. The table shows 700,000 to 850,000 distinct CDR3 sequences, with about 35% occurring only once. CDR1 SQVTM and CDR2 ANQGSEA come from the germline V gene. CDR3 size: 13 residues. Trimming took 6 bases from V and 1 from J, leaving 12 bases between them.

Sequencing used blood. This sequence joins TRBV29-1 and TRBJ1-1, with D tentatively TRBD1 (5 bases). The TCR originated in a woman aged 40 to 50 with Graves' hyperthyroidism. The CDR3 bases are TGCAGCGTCATTAGACAGTGGAACACTGAAGCTTTCTTT. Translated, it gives CSVIRQWNTEAFF.